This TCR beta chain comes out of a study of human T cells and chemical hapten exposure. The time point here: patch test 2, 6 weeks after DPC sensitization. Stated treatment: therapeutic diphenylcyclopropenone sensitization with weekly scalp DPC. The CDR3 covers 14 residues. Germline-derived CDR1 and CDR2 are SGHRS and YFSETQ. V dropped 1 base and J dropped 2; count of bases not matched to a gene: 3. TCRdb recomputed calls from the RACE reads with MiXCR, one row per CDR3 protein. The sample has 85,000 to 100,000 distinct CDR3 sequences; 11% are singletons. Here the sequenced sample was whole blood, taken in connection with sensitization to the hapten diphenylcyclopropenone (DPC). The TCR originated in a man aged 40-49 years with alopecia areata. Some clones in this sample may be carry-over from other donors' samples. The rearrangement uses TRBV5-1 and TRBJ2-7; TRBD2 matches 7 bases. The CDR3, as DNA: TGCGCCAGCAGCTTGAGCGGGGACCCCTACGAGCAGTACTTC. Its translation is CASSLSGDPYEQYF.